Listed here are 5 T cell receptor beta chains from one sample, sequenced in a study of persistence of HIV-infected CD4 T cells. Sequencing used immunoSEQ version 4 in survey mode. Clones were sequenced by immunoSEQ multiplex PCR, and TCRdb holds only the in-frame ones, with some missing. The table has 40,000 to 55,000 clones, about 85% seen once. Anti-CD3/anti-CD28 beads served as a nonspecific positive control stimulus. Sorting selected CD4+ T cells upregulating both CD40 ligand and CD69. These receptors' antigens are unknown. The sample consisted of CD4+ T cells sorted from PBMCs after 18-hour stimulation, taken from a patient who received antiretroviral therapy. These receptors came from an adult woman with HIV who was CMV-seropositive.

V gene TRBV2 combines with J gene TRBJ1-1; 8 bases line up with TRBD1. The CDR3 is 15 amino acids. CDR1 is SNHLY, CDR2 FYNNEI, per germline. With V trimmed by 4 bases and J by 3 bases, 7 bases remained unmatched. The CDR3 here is CASSARTGPDTEAFF. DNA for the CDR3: TGTGCCAGCAGTGCCAGGACAGGGCCAGACACTGAAGCTTTCTTT.

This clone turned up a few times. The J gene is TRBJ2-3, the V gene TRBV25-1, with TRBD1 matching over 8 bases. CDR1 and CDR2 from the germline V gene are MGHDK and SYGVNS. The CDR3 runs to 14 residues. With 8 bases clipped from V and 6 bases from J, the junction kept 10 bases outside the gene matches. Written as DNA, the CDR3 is TGTGCCAGCTCCCCTACAGGGGGATCCGATACGCAGTATTTT. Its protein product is CASSPTGGSDTQYF. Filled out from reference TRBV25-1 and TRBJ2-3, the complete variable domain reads EADIYQTPRYLVIGTGKKITLECSQTMGHDKMYWYQQDPGMELHLIHYSYGVNSTEKGDLSSESTVSRIRTEHFPLTLESARPSHTSQYLCASSPTGGSDTQYFGPGTRLTVL.

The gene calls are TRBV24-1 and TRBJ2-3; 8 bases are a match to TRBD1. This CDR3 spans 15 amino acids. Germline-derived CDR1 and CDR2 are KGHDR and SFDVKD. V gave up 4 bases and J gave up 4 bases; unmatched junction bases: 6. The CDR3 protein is CATSDPTGAADTQYF. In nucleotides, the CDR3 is TGTGCCACCAGTGACCCGACAGGGGCGGCAGATACGCAGTATTTT.

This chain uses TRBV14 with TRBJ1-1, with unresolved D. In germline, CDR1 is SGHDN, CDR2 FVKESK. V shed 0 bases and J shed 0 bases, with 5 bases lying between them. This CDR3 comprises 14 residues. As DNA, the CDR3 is TGTGCCAGCAGCCAAGAACTGGTGAACACTGAAGCTTTCTTT. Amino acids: CASSQELVNTEAFF.

CDR3 nucleotides: TGTGCCAGCAGCCGACAGGGTCCCTTAGGGGAGACCCAGTACTTC. Protein product: CASSRQGPLGETQYF. This chain uses TRBV6-5 with TRBJ2-5, with 7 bases lining up with TRBD1. V lost 6 bases, J lost 5 bases, and 12 bases stayed unmatched. The CDR3 length is 15 residues. Germline V CDR1 and CDR2: MNHEY, SVGAGI.